This section outlines one TCR beta chain sequence together with its context. The data were taken from a study of cytomegalovirus exposure and HLA in healthy donors. Study summary: Tens of millions of unique TCRs, all from HLA-typed donors, were included in an early release of the data.

Germline loops: CDR1 SGHRS, CDR2 YFSETQ. The CDR3 length is 15 residues. The V and J ends lost 2 bases and 8 bases, in that order; junction bases with no gene match: 9. PCR employed 60 Vbeta and 13 Jbeta primers. Assay: immunoSEQ multiplex PCR; the TCRdb copy retains only in-frame clones and omits some. The sample carries 95,000 to 100,000 clones, 76% recorded once. This rearrangement joins TRBV5-1 to TRBJ2-1; the match to TRBD1 covers 8 bases. The sample taken for sequencing was PBMCs. The receptor's source is a man aged 40-49 years in good health and CMV-seronegative. CDR3 region: CASSFTAGGRDEQFF. The DNA of the CDR3 is TGCGCCAGCAGCTTCACGGCAGGGGGCAGGGATGAGCAGTTCTTC. Variable domain in full (rest from reference TRBV5-1 and TRBJ2-1): KAGVTQTPRYLIKTRGQQVTLSCSPISGHRSVSWYQQTPGQGLQFLFEYFSETQRNKGNFPGRFSGRQFSNSRSEMNVSTLELGDSALYLCASSFTAGGRDEQFFGPGTRLTVL.